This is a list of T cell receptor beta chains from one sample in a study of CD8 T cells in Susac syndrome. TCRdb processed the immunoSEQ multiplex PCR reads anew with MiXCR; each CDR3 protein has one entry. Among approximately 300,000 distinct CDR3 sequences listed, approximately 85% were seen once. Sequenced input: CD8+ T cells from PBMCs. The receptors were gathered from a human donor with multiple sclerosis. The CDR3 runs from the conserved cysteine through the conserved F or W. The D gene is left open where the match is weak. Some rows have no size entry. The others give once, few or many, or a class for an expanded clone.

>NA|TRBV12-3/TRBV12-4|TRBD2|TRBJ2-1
CASSGTAGGLDEQFF
TGTGCCAGCAGTGGAACAGCGGGAGGTTTAGATGAGCAGTTCTTC
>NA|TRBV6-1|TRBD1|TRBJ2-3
CATDGSGQTSSTDTQYF
TGTGCCACCGACGGGTCGGGACAGACCTCTAGCACAGATACGCAGTATTTT
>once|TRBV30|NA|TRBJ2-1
CAWSPNRPLQFF
TGTGCCTGGAGTCCCAACCGGCCCTTGCAGTTCTTC
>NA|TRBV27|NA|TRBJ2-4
CASSSTDKNIQYF
TGTGCCAGCAGTTCCACTGACAAAAACATTCAGTACTTC
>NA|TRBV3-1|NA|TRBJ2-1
CASSFTRDPYNEQFF
TGTGCCAGCAGCTTTACACGGGACCCCTACAATGAGCAGTTCTTC
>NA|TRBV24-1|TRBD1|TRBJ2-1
CATSDFRQGHEQFF
TGTGCCACCAGTGACTTTAGACAGGGTCATGAGCAGTTCTTC
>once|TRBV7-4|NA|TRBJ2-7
CASSFETLLYEQYF
TGTGCCAGCAGCTTCGAGACTTTACTCTACGAGCAGTACTTC
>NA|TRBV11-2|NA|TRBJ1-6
CASGLGGTVSAYNSPLHF
TGTGCCAGCGGCCTCGGGGGAACGGTGTCTGCCTATAATTCACCCCTCCACTTT
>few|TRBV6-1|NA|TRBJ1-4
CASSPTGLATNEKLFF
TGTGCCAGCAGTCCCACAGGGCTGGCAACTAATGAAAAACTGTTTTTT
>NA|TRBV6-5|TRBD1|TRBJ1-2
CASSYPGQGEGYTF
TGTGCCAGCAGTTACCCGGGACAGGGGGAGGGCTACACCTTC
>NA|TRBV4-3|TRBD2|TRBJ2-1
CASSALGGTRDEQFF
TGCGCCAGCAGCGCCCTAGGCGGGACTAGGGATGAGCAGTTCTTC
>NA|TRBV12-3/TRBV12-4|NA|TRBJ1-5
CASSQGFNQPQHF
TGTGCCAGCAGCCAGGGTTTCAATCAGCCCCAGCATTTT
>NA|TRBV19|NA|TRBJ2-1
CASSPLFYNEQFF
TGTGCCAGTAGCCCCCTTTTCTACAATGAGCAGTTCTTC